This T cell receptor beta chain was documented in a study of cytomegalovirus exposure and HLA in healthy donors. Broader study findings: A previous analysis found most TCR beta V segments productive roughly 90% or roughly 30% of the time. In a later analysis, HLA-associated TCR beta chains were more clonally expanded than equally common others. HLA restriction was apparent for most CMV-associated TCR beta chains in a later analysis.

Primers: 60 Vbeta forward and 13 Jbeta reverse. Sequenced by immunoSEQ multiplex PCR; TCRdb stores in-frame clones only, minus some. The data show 100,000 or so clones, with around 76% seen just once and around 3.8% held by the top ten. This clone was seen only once. Its target is not known. Specimen: PBMCs. The sequence was collected from a woman in her forties or fifties in good health and CMV-seropositive.

The DNA of the CDR3 is TGTGCCAGCAGCAAATTGGGGATCACAGGGACGCCCCAGACTGAAGCTTTCTTT. Residues: CASSKLGITGTPQTEAFF. The gene calls are TRBV21-1 and TRBJ1-1; TRBD1, the D gene given by the table, was not confirmed from the DNA. TRBV21-1 is classified as a pseudogene. This CDR3 is 18 amino acids long.